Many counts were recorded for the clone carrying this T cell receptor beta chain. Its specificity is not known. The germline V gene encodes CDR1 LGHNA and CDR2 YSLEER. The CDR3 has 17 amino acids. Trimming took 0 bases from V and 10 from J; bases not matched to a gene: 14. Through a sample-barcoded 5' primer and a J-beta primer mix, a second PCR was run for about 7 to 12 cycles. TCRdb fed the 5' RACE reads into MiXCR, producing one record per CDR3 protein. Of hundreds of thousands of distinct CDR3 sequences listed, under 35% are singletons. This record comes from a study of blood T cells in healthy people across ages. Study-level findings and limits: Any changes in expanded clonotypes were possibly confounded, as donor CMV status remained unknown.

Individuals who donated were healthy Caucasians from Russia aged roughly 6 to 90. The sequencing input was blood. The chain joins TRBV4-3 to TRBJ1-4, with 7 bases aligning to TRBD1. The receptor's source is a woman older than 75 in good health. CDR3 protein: CASSQDPLRDSFGKLFF. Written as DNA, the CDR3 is TGCGCCAGCAGCCAAGATCCTCTTAGGGACAGTTTCGGAAAACTGTTTTTT.